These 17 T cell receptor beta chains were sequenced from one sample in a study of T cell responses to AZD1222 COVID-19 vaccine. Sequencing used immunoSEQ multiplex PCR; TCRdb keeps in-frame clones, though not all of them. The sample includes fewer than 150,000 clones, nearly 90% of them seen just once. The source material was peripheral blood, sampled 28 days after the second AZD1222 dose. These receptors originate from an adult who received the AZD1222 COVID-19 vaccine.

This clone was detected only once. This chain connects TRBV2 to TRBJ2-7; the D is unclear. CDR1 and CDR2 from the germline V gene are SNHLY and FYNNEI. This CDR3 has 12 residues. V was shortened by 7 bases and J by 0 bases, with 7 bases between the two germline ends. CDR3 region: CASKGNSYEQYF. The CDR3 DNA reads TGTGCCAGCAAGGGCAACTCCTACGAGCAGTACTTC.

The CDR3 region is CASSQEGGFSGNTIYF. CDR3 nucleotides: TGTGCCAGCAGCCAAGAAGGGGGGTTTTCTGGAAACACCATATATTTT. The rearrangement uses TRBV4-2 and TRBJ1-3; weak D call: TRBD1 (6 bases). Germline V gives CDR1 LGHNA, CDR2 YNFKEQ. V was pared by 0 bases and J by 1 base, with 10 bases between. CDR3 length: 16 amino acids.

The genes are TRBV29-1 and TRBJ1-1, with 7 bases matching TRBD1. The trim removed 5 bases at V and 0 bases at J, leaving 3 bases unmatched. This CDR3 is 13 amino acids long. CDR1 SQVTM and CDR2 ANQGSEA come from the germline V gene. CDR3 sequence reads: CSVQTGVNTEAFF. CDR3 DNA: TGCAGCGTTCAAACAGGGGTGAACACTGAAGCTTTCTTT.

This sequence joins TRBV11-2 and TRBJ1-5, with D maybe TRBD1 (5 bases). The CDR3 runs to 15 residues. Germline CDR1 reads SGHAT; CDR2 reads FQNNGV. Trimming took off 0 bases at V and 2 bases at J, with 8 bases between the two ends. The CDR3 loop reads CASSLEQGGNQPQHF. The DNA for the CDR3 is TGTGCCAGCAGCTTAGAGCAGGGTGGCAATCAGCCCCAGCATTTT.

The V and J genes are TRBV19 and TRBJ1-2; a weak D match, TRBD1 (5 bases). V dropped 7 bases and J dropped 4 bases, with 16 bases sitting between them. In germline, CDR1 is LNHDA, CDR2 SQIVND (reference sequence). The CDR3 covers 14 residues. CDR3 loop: CASTGRGTVYGYTF. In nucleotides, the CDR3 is TGTGCCAGTACCGGGAGGGGAACAGTCTATGGCTACACCTTC.

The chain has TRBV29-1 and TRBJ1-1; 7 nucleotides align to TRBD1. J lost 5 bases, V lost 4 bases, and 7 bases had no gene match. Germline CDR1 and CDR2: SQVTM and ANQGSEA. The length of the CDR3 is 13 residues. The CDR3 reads CSVARQGGTEAFF. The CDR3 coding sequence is TGCAGCGTTGCGCGACAGGGTGGAACTGAAGCTTTCTTT.

The DNA of the CDR3 is TGTGCCAGCAGGGATCCTAATCAGCCCCAGCATTTT. It yields the protein CASRDPNQPQHF. This chain uses TRBV2 with TRBJ1-5; no reliable D call. The V gene's germline CDR1 is SNHLY and CDR2 FYNNEI. Trimming took 6 bases from V and 4 from J, leaving 7 bases between them. The CDR3 is made up of 12 amino acids. The complete variable domain, with remaining parts taken from reference TRBV2 and TRBJ1-5, reads EPEVTQTPSHQVTQMGQEVILRCVPISNHLYFYWYRQILGQKVEFLVSFYNNEISEKSEIFDDQFSVERPDGSNFTLKIRSTKLEDSAMYFCASRDPNQPQHFGDGTRLSIL.

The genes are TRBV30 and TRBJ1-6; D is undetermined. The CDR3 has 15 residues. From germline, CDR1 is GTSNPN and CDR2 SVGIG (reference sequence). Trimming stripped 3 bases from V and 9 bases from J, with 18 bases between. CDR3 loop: CAWRLAGLRISPLHF. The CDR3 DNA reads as TGTGCCTGGAGGCTGGCGGGTCTTCGGATTTCACCCCTCCACTTT. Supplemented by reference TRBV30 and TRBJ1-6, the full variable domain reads SQTIHQWPATLVQPVGSPLSLECTVEGTSNPNLYWYRQAAGRGLQLLFYSVGIGQISSEVPQNLSASRPQDRQFILSSKKLLLSDSGFYLCAWRLAGLRISPLHFGNGTRLTVT.

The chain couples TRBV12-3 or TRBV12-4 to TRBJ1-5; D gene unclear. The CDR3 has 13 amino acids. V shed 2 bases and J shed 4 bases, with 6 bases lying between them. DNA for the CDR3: TGTGCCAGCAGTTTAAAGGTGAATCAGCCCCAGCATTTT. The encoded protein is CASSLKVNQPQHF.

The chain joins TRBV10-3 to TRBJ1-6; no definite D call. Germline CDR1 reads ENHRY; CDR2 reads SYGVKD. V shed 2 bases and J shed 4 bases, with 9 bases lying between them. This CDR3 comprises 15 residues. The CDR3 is CAISEQRRYNSPLHF. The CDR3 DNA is TGTGCCATCAGTGAGCAGAGGAGATATAATTCACCCCTCCACTTT.

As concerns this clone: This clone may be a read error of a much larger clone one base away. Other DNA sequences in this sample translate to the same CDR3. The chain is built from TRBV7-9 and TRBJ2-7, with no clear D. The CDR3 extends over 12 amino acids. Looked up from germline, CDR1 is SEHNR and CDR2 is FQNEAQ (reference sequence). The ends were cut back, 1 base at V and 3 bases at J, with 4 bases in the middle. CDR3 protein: CASSLGSYEQYF. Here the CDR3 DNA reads TGTGCCAGCAGCTTAGGCAGCTACGAGCAGTACTTC.

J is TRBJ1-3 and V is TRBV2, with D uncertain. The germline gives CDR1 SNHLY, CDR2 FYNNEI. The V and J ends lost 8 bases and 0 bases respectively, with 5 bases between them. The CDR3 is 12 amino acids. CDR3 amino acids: CASADSGNTIYF. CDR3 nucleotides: TGTGCCAGCGCCGACTCTGGAAACACCATATATTTT.

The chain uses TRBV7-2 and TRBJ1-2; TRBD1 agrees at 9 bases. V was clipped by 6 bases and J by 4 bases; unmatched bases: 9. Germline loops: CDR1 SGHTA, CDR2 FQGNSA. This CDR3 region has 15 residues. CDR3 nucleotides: TGTGCCAGCAGTACACAACAGGGGGCACTCTATGGCTACACCTTC. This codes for CASSTQQGALYGYTF.

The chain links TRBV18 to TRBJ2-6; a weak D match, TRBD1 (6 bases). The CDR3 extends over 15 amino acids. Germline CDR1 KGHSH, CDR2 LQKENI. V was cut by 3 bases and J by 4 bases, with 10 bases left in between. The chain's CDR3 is CASSPGAPGANVLTF. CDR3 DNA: TGTGCCAGCTCACCGGGGGCGCCGGGGGCCAACGTCCTGACTTTC.

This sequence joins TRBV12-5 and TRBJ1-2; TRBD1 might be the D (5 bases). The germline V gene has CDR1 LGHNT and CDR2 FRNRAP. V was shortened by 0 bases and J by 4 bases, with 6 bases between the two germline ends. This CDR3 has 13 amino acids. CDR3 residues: CASGLVTGYGYTF. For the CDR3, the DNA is TGTGCTAGTGGTTTGGTAACAGGCTATGGCTACACCTTC.

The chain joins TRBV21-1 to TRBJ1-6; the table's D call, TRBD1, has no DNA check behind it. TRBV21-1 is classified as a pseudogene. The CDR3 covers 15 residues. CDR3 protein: CASSKEGVENSPLHF. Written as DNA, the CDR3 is TGTGCCAGCAGCAAAGAGGGGGTTGAGAATTCACCCCTCCACTTT.

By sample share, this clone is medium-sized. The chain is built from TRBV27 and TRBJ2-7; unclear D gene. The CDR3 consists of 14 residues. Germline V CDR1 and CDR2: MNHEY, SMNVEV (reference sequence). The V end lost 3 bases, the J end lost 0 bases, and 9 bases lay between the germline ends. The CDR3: CASSLQSYSYEQYF. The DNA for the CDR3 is TGTGCCAGCAGTTTGCAGTCTTACTCCTACGAGCAGTACTTC.